This entry lists 27 T cell receptor beta chains sequenced from one sample in a study of Ad26.COV2.S vaccination and SARS-CoV-2 variants. Specified treatment: roughly 19 received Ad26.COV2.S at low or high dose, single or two shots; 5 received placebo; per-sample allocation not given. Vaccine and placebo recipients were sampled on day 63 after the first injection. Libraries were prepared by immunoSEQ multiplex PCR; TCRdb keeps only in-frame clonotypes and omits some of them. The sample lists some 390,000 clones; about nine tenths were seen once. This sample comprised peripheral blood, obtained in a trial of Ad26.COV2.S vaccine versus placebo. Every receptor here comes from a person between 18 and 60 years old who received the Ad26.COV2.S COVID-19 vaccine or a placebo.

This chain links TRBV3-1 (or the pseudogene TRBV3-2) with TRBJ1-2; tentative D call: TRBD1 (5 bases). Germline CDR1 reads LGHDT; CDR2 reads YNNKEL (reference sequence). The V end lost 0 bases, the J end lost 4 bases, and 15 bases lay between the germline ends. The CDR3 sequence is 16 residues long. CDR3 region: CASSQDYSGGGYGYTF. The CDR3 nucleotides read TGTGCCAGCAGCCAAGATTATAGCGGGGGTGGCTATGGCTACACCTTC.

The rearrangement links TRBV27 to TRBJ2-6, with 8 bases fitting TRBD1. J gave up 2 bases and V 6 bases, and 12 bases lay outside the gene matches. CDR1 is MNHEY, CDR2 SMNVEV, per germline (reference sequence). This CDR3 contains 18 residues. Here the CDR3 DNA reads TGTGCCAGCAGGGGGGACAGGAGATCTCAAGCTGGGGCCAACGTCCTGACTTTC. This sequence encodes CASRGDRRSQAGANVLTF.

The rearrangement joins TRBV7-9 to TRBJ2-7; TRBD2 matches 11 bases. The germline V gene has CDR1 SEHNR and CDR2 FQNEAQ (reference sequence). Trimming cost V 1 base and J 6 bases; bases outside gene matches: 14. There are 18 residues in the CDR3. The CDR3 coding sequence is TGTGCCAGCAGCTTAGGAGCTAGCGGGGGGACAGTGCGGGTCGAGCAGTACTTC. Translation: CASSLGASGGTVRVEQYF.

This clone was detected only once. The chain has TRBV3-1 (or the pseudogene TRBV3-2) and TRBJ1-1, with 8 bases identical to TRBD1. Trimming took 1 base from V and 6 from J; bases not matched to a gene: 1. Germline loops: CDR1 LGHDT, CDR2 YNNKEL (reference sequence). This CDR3 is 13 amino acids long. The chain's CDR3 is CASSQGQGSEAFF. CDR3 coding DNA: TGTGCCAGCAGCCAAGGACAGGGGTCTGAAGCTTTCTTT.

The V call is TRBV19, the J call TRBJ2-4; D ambiguous. V lost 7 bases and J 0 bases, leaving 7 bases between the germline ends. Germline V gene data show CDR1 as LNHDA and CDR2 as SQIVND (reference sequence). This CDR3 contains 13 residues. CDR3 protein: CASNGLAKNIQYF. The CDR3 DNA sequence: TGTGCCAGTAACGGGTTAGCCAAAAACATTCAGTACTTC.

V is TRBV6-5 and J is TRBJ2-7, with 7 bases fitting TRBD1. The CDR3 extends over 14 amino acids. Unmatched junction bases numbered 8, after V lost 5 bases and J lost 4 bases. From germline, CDR1 is MNHEY and CDR2 SVGAGI. The CDR3 sequence is CASSTNRGTYEQYF. The CDR3 nucleotides read TGTGCCAGCAGTACAAACAGGGGTACTTACGAGCAGTACTTC.

V gene TRBV5-1 combines with J gene TRBJ2-7; 7 bases are shared with TRBD1. Germline CDR1 reads SGHRS; CDR2 reads YFSETQ. V shed 0 bases, J shed 7 bases, and the junction held 10 bases outside the gene matches. This CDR3 has 15 amino acids. This CDR3 is CASSLARGGSREQYF. The DNA of the CDR3 is TGCGCCAGCAGCTTGGCTAGAGGGGGCTCGCGGGAGCAGTACTTC.

Here the CDR3 reads CASSYGVEGGYTF. CDR3 bases: TGTGCCAGCAGCTACGGCGTGGAGGGTGGCTACACCTTC. J is TRBJ1-2 and V is TRBV27; D unresolved. The CDR3 runs to 13 residues. The V gene lost 6 bases and the J gene lost 7 bases, with 15 bases spanning the gap. CDR1 is MNHEY and CDR2 is SMNVEV in the germline V gene (reference sequence).

The chain combines TRBV4-1 with TRBJ1-1; weak D call: TRBD1 (5 bases). The V gene lost 4 bases and the J gene lost 1 base, with 13 bases spanning the gap. This CDR3 region has 15 residues. Germline V gene sequence: CDR1 MGHRA, CDR2 YSYEKL. This chain's CDR3 is CASSPLGLRNTEAFF. For the CDR3, the DNA is TGCGCCAGCAGCCCTTTGGGACTTCGGAACACTGAAGCTTTCTTT.

This clone was recorded a few times. This sequence joins TRBV5-4 and TRBJ1-6; D remains ambiguous. The CDR3 contains 14 residues. The germline V gene encodes CDR1 SGHNT and CDR2 YYREEE (reference sequence). The ends were cut back, 0 bases at V and 4 bases at J, with 5 bases in the middle. In DNA form, the CDR3 reads TGTGCCAGCAGCTTGGGGACTTATAATTCACCCCTCCACTTT. Encoded protein: CASSLGTYNSPLHF.

The rearrangement uses TRBV6-5 and TRBJ1-5; D unresolved. CDR1 and CDR2 (germline): MNHEY, SVGAGI. The ends were cut back, 5 bases at V and 0 bases at J, with 11 bases in the middle. CDR3 size: 15 residues. DNA for the CDR3: TGTGCCAGCAGTCCCACAGACTATAGCAATCAGCCCCAGCATTTT. Translated, it gives CASSPTDYSNQPQHF.

The chain combines TRBV25-1 with TRBJ1-6; D is ambiguous. CDR1 is MGHDK and CDR2 is SYGVNS in the germline V gene. This CDR3 is 15 amino acids long. With 1 base removed from V and 9 bases from J, the gap between germline ends came to 13 bases. CDR3 sequence: CASSESQLLGSPLHF. The CDR3 DNA sequence: TGTGCCAGCAGTGAATCCCAGCTCCTAGGTTCACCCCTCCACTTT.

The V call is TRBV13, the J call TRBJ2-2; TRBD2 might be the D (6 bases). V was clipped by 9 bases and J by 4 bases, with 27 bases between them. The CDR3 spans 18 residues. Germline V CDR1 and CDR2: PRHDT, FYEKMQ (reference sequence). The DNA of the CDR3 is TGTGCCAGTGGTGTGGGGGACTGGGGCGTGCCTCGCACCGGGGAGCTGTTTTTT. This translates into CASGVGDWGVPRTGELFF.

This chain links TRBV20-1 with TRBJ2-5; no firm D call. The CDR3 runs 13 residues. V was shortened by 3 bases and J by 0 bases, with 8 bases between the two germline ends. Per germline, CDR1 DFQATT and CDR2 SNEGSKA (reference sequence). The CDR3 bases are TGCAGTGCTAGTGGCGAGAACCAAGAGACCCAGTACTTC. Translation gives CSASGENQETQYF.

This rearrangement joins TRBV27 to TRBJ1-6; D is perhaps TRBD1 (6 bases). The CDR3 consists of 14 residues. CDR1 and CDR2 (germline): MNHEY, SMNVEV (reference sequence). Deletions cut 6 bases from V and 9 bases from J, with 15 bases between. CDR3 loop: CASRSDSFRSPLHF. The CDR3 DNA is TGTGCCAGCAGATCGGACAGTTTTCGTTCACCCCTCCACTTT.

J is TRBJ2-7 and V is TRBV7-9; D is possibly TRBD2 (5 bases). Trimming pared 7 bases from V and 2 bases from J, leaving 12 bases between. CDR1 is SEHNR and CDR2 is FQNEAQ in the germline V gene (reference sequence). This CDR3 region has 13 residues. The CDR3 bases are TGTGCCAGCAAAATGGCGGGTGCCTACGAGCAGTACTTC. Its translation: CASKMAGAYEQYF.

The chain is built from TRBV10-3 and TRBJ2-7; 7 bases map to TRBD2. V was clipped by 4 bases and J by 4 bases; unmatched bases: 7. Germline assignment: CDR1 ENHRY and CDR2 SYGVKD. CDR3 length equals 14 residues. In DNA, the CDR3 is TGTGCCATCAGTGGGGAGGGCGTAGGGTACGAGCAGTACTTC. Residues: CAISGEGVGYEQYF.

The CDR3 DNA sequence: TGTGCCAGCTCCCTGTACCAAGAGACCCAGTACTTC. Its protein product is CASSLYQETQYF. The chain uses TRBV18 and TRBJ2-5; unclear D gene. This CDR3 region has 12 residues. Per germline, CDR1 KGHSH and CDR2 LQKENI. V was cut by 6 bases and J by 0 bases, with 5 bases left in between.

As for this clone: Relative to the germline gene, one junction end is altered; a read error may explain this. The rearrangement joins TRBV11-2 to TRBJ2-3, with 8 bases fitting TRBD2. Germline V gene lookup returns CDR1 SGHAT and CDR2 FQNNGV. This CDR3 region has 15 residues. DNA of the CDR3: TGTGCCAGCACCTTAGCGGGGAGGGAGACAGATACGCAGTATTTT. Its translation: CASTLAGRETDTQYF.

This clone was counted only a few times. The J gene is TRBJ1-1, the V gene TRBV3-1 (or the pseudogene TRBV3-2); D call uncertain. CDR1 and CDR2 (germline): LGHDT, YNNKEL (reference sequence). The germline V and J ends were trimmed by 0 bases and 7 bases, with 9 bases remaining between them. The CDR3 is made up of 13 amino acids. CDR3: CASSQDLGSEAFF. The CDR3 bases are TGTGCCAGCAGCCAAGATCTTGGCAGTGAAGCTTTCTTT.

The chain combines TRBV12-3 or TRBV12-4 with TRBJ2-5; TRBD2 agrees at 7 bases. The length of the CDR3 is 13 residues. V was clipped by 8 bases and J by 2 bases; unmatched bases: 5. The DNA for the CDR3 is TGTGCCAGCGCTAGCGGATTGCAAGAGACCCAGTACTTC. Its translation is CASASGLQETQYF.

The gene calls are TRBV4-1 and TRBJ1-3; 8 nucleotides agree with TRBD1. This CDR3 region has 17 residues. Germline V gene lookup returns CDR1 MGHRA and CDR2 YSYEKL. V shed 1 base, J shed 3 bases, and the junction held 8 bases outside the gene matches. CDR3 bases: TGCGCCAGCAGCCAAGCGGCTTCAGGGGGCGGTGGAAACACCATATATTTT. It encodes CASSQAASGGGGNTIYF.

The chain couples TRBV5-1 to TRBJ2-2, with a possible D match to TRBD1 (5 bases). The V and J ends lost 2 bases and 1 base respectively, with 9 bases between them. There are 15 residues in the CDR3. Germline V gene data show CDR1 as SGHRS and CDR2 as YFSETQ. The CDR3 nucleotides are TGCGCCAGCAGCTTAATTAGGGGGAACACCGGGGAGCTGTTTTTT. Translating gives CASSLIRGNTGELFF. Drawing the rest from reference TRBV5-1 and TRBJ2-2, the complete variable domain is KAGVTQTPRYLIKTRGQQVTLSCSPISGHRSVSWYQQTPGQGLQFLFEYFSETQRNKGNFPGRFSGRQFSNSRSEMNVSTLELGDSALYLCASSLIRGNTGELFFGEGSRLTVL.

The chain joins TRBV6-6 to TRBJ2-2; D possibly corresponds to TRBD1 (5 bases). This CDR3 is 13 amino acids long. Germline assignment: CDR1 MNHNY and CDR2 SVGAGI (reference sequence). V shed 7 bases and J shed 2 bases, with 8 bases lying between them. The CDR3 loop is CASMGPNTGELFF. CDR3 DNA: TGTGCCAGCATGGGGCCTAACACCGGGGAGCTGTTTTTT.

The rearrangement joins TRBV4-3 to TRBJ1-1; a possible D gene is TRBD1 (5 bases). Germline-derived CDR1 and CDR2 are LGHNA and YSLEER. This CDR3 contains 14 residues. The V gene lost 1 base and the J gene lost 3 bases, with 9 bases spanning the gap. This CDR3 is CASSQGVGDTEAFF. CDR3 in DNA: TGCGCCAGCAGCCAAGGGGTGGGGGACACTGAAGCTTTCTTT.

The chain links TRBV7-9 to TRBJ2-7; D ambiguous. Trimming left V 3 bases short and J 0 bases short, with 9 bases between. This CDR3 is built from 14 residues. Germline CDR1 and CDR2: SEHNR and FQNEAQ (reference sequence). The CDR3 protein is CASSLGESSYEQYF. In nucleotides, the CDR3 is TGTGCCAGCAGCTTGGGCGAAAGCTCCTACGAGCAGTACTTC.

This rearrangement joins TRBV9 to TRBJ2-2; D remains unclear. Germline-derived CDR1 and CDR2 are SGDLS and YYNGEE. The V end lost 3 bases, the J end lost 7 bases, and 10 bases lay between the germline ends. This CDR3 has 13 residues. CDR3 loop: CASSGRFDGELFF. Here the CDR3 DNA reads TGTGCCAGCAGCGGTCGGTTTGACGGGGAGCTGTTTTTT. The full variable domain, completed using reference TRBV9 and TRBJ2-2, is DSGVTQTPKHLITATGQRVTLRCSPRSGDLSVYWYQQSLDQGLQFLIQYYNGEERAKGNILERFSAQQFPDLHSELNLSSLELGDSALYFCASSGRFDGELFFGEGSRLTVL.